This TCR beta chain originates from a study of breast tumors, draining lymph nodes, adjacent tissues. Study results and limitations: Tumor and nontumor repertoires were significantly more similar in luminal-like than in basal-like breast cancer.

From the multiplex PCR reads, TCRdb called clonotypes with MiXCR, one entry per CDR3 protein. Of some 170,000 distinct CDR3 sequences in the sample, about 33% were seen once. Samples came from axillary lymph nodes draining the breast cancer. Worth noting for this clonotype: Its target is not known.

The sequenced material came from axillary lymph node tissue. This TCR was sampled from a female donor with breast cancer. Some clones in this sample may be carry-over from other donors' samples.

The CDR3 here is CASSLWSKGASYNEQFF. CDR3 sequence (DNA): TGTGCCAGCAGCTTGTGGTCTAAGGGGGCCTCCTACAATGAGCAGTTCTTC. This chain joins TRBV5-8 and TRBJ2-1, with 7 bases that match TRBD1. Trimming cost V 1 base and J 0 bases; bases outside gene matches: 7. The germline V gene encodes CDR1 SGHTS and CDR2 YDEGEE. The CDR3 spans 17 residues.